The text below deals with one T cell receptor (beta chain). Its antigen is currently unknown. The sample belongs to a study of cytomegalovirus exposure and HLA in healthy donors. General study findings and limits: Presence/absence analyses supposed approximately even sequencing depth among donors. The authors listed some 150 TCR beta chains as cytomegalovirus-associated.

PCR employed 60 Vbeta and 13 Jbeta primers. The repertoire was sequenced with immunoSEQ multiplex PCR; TCRdb's copy has only in-frame clones and lacks some. The specimen's table records about 160,000 clones. Germline V gene sequence: CDR1 KGHSH, CDR2 LQKENI. The germline V and J ends were trimmed by 6 bases and 9 bases, with 12 bases remaining between them. The CDR3 length is 13 residues. Sequencing input: PBMCs. The chain combines TRBV18 with TRBJ1-6; D might be TRBD1 (5 bases). The source is a woman between 55 and 75 years old in good health and CMV-seronegative. The CDR3 loop is CASSGTGGSPLHF. The CDR3 DNA reads TGTGCCAGCTCCGGAACCGGGGGTTCACCCCTCCACTTT.